This entry is about one T cell receptor beta chain. The data stem from a study of control samples from healthy donors and cancer patients. The CDR3 is made up of 16 amino acids. Germline-derived CDR1 and CDR2 are SEHNR and FQNEAQ (reference sequence). The V end was cut by 1 base, the J end by 4 bases, with 11 bases between. The protocol was immunoSEQ multiplex PCR, while the TCRdb copy is restricted to in-frame clones and leaves out a portion. The sample contains roughly 100,000 clones, about 80% of which appear only once. The source material was blood. This chain connects TRBV7-9 to TRBJ1-6; D possibly corresponds to TRBD1 (5 bases). The TCR comes from a woman aged 50 to 60 in good health. CDR3 loop: CASSLEIGGYNSPLHF. In nucleotides, the CDR3 is TGTGCCAGCAGCTTAGAAATCGGGGGGTATAATTCACCCCTCCACTTT.